The 27 T cell receptor beta chains given below trace back to one sample, sequenced in a study of T-cell memory formation after mild COVID-19 listed by TCRdb under 2021. The library was prepared using 5' RACE. This sample was sequenced with an Illumina NovaSeq 6000. TCRdb reworked the public reads: Q25 trimming with fastp, MiXCR clone assembly, productive beta chains retained. Each record represents a unique CDR3 protein, reported with the most common genes and DNA among its rows. Present in this sample are hundreds of thousands of distinct CDR3 sequences, around 15% of which were seen just once. The ten largest make up about a fifth of the sample. The specimen sequenced was PBMCs or a T cell subset sorted from them (not recorded which). These receptors all come from a man younger than 30 who had mild COVID-19 (a few samples of this study predate the infection). The sample titles of this study are shuffled in the database, so cell type and time point are left out; the donor was told from shared clones.

The chain joins TRBV27 to TRBJ2-3, with 7 bases lining up with TRBD2. The CDR3 sequence is 15 residues long. The V gene's germline CDR1 is MNHEY and CDR2 SMNVEV (reference sequence). Unmatched junction bases numbered 12, after V lost 4 bases and J lost 8 bases. The CDR3 DNA follows: TGTGCCAGCAGTTCGTCTAGCGGATCAATTGCTACGCAGTATTTT. Protein product: CASSSSSGSIATQYF.

This clonotype was observed at least ten times. V gene TRBV7-2 combines with J gene TRBJ2-7; no reliable D call. Trimming cost V 5 bases and J 3 bases, with 11 bases left between them. There are 13 residues in the CDR3. Germline CDR1 reads SGHTA; CDR2 reads FQGNSA. CDR3 nucleotides: TGTGCCAGCAGCCGAGACTTAAACTACGAGCAGTACTTC. It is translated as CASSRDLNYEQYF.

In its sample, this clonotype was seen many times. The rearrangement uses TRBV12-3 or TRBV12-4 and TRBJ2-5; the match to TRBD1 covers 7 bases. The CDR3 has 13 amino acids. The ends lost 5 bases at V and 5 bases at J; junction bases unmatched: 5. CDR3 amino acids: CASSQGQPETQYF. The CDR3 nucleotides are TGTGCCAGCAGTCAGGGACAGCCGGAGACCCAGTACTTC.

This clonotype was seen more than once but under ten times. The chain carries TRBV5-1 and TRBJ2-5; the D gene is possibly TRBD2 (7 bases). Trimming pared 6 bases from V and 9 bases from J, leaving 21 bases between. CDR3 size: 14 residues. The germline V gene has CDR1 SGHRS and CDR2 YFSETQ. CDR3 nucleotides: TGCGCCAGCACCCCGAGGGGGGGGGTCGAACCCCAGTACTTC. Encoded protein: CASTPRGGVEPQYF. Based on the CDR3 plus reference TRBV5-1 and TRBJ2-5, the full variable domain is KAGVTQTPRYLIKTRGQQVTLSCSPISGHRSVSWYQQTPGQGLQFLFEYFSETQRNKGNFPGRFSGRQFSNSRSEMNVSTLELGDSALYLCASTPRGGVEPQYFGPGTRLLVL.

This clonotype was recorded a few times. The chain has TRBV27 and TRBJ2-7; 7 bases map to TRBD2. V lost 0 bases and J lost 4; bases outside the gene matches: 3. The CDR3 totals 14 residues. Germline CDR1 is MNHEY and CDR2 is SMNVEV (reference sequence). The CDR3 DNA sequence: TGTGCCAGCAGTTTATCAGGACTAGTTTACGAGCAGTACTTC. This gives the protein CASSLSGLVYEQYF.

V is TRBV4-1 and J is TRBJ2-7; D is unresolved. The V end was cut by 0 bases, the J end by 6 bases, with 6 bases between. The CDR3 contains 12 residues. Germline CDR1 and CDR2: MGHRA and YSYEKL. CDR3 sequence: CASSQDRSEQYF. The DNA of the CDR3 is TGCGCCAGCAGCCAAGATAGAAGCGAGCAGTACTTC.

In this sample, this clonotype turned up a few times. V gene TRBV4-2 combines with J gene TRBJ2-7, with D possibly TRBD2 on 6 matching bases. Trimming removed 1 base from V and 5 bases from J, with 12 bases in between. This CDR3 comprises 14 residues. Germline CDR1 reads LGHNA; CDR2 reads YNFKEQ. DNA for the CDR3: TGTGCCAGCAGCCAAGCCCCTCGCGGGGACGAGCAGTACTTC. It codes for CASSQAPRGDEQYF.

The chain joins TRBV12-3 or TRBV12-4 to TRBJ2-1, with 8 bases fitting TRBD2. With V trimmed by 8 bases and J by 9 bases, 6 bases remained unmatched. This CDR3 is 12 amino acids long. For the CDR3, the DNA is TGTGCCAGCGGGACGGGGGGGCGTGAGCAGTTCTTC. It translates to CASGTGGREQFF.

The CDR3 DNA reads as TGTGCCAGCAGCGTCCGAGGCGTTCAAGAGACCCAGTACTTC. Amino acids: CASSVRGVQETQYF. This sequence joins TRBV9 and TRBJ2-5, with D unclear. CDR1 is SGDLS and CDR2 is YYNGEE in the germline V gene. Trimming removed 2 bases at V and 2 bases at J, with 10 bases between. This CDR3 region has 14 residues.

This clonotype has at least ten counts. The chain links TRBV24-1 to TRBJ2-1, with a tentative D call TRBD2 (6 bases). This CDR3 is 14 amino acids long. Germline V gives CDR1 KGHDR, CDR2 SFDVKD. V lost 4 bases to trimming and J lost 2 bases, with 8 bases between them. CDR3 loop: CATSERGAYNEQFF. The DNA of the CDR3 is TGTGCCACCAGTGAGCGGGGAGCCTACAATGAGCAGTTCTTC.

The table lists this clonotype with a count of one. The chain is built from TRBV29-1 and TRBJ1-2; D unresolved. The CDR3 extends over 11 amino acids. Germline V gene lookup returns CDR1 SQVTM and CDR2 ANQGSEA. With 6 bases removed from V and 5 bases from J, the gap between germline ends came to 10 bases. The CDR3 loop reads CSVNSFYGYTF. DNA for the CDR3: TGCAGCGTAAACAGTTTTTATGGCTACACCTTC.

The chain recombines TRBV5-1 with TRBJ1-2; TRBD1 matches at 10 bases. CDR3 length equals 14 residues. J gave up 1 base and V 4 bases, and 1 base lay outside the gene matches. From germline, CDR1 is SGHRS and CDR2 YFSETQ. In DNA form, the CDR3 reads TGCGCCAGCAGCGGGACAGGGGATAACTATGGCTACACCTTC. Its translation: CASSGTGDNYGYTF.

This clonotype was observed a few times. V and J are TRBV4-1 and TRBJ1-2, with D unclear. Germline V gene sequence: CDR1 MGHRA, CDR2 YSYEKL. CDR3 length equals 17 residues. Between the trimmed V and J ends, which lost 0 bases and 8 bases, there was a span of 22 bases. Here the CDR3 reads CASSQDARGLALFGYTF. The CDR3 region has the DNA TGCGCCAGCAGCCAAGATGCTAGAGGCTTGGCTCTTTTCGGCTACACCTTC.

The CDR3 sequence is CSASAGCGMNTEAFF. The CDR3 nucleotides are TGCAGCGCATCCGCCGGTTGTGGCATGAACACTGAAGCTTTCTTT. The chain links TRBV29-1 to TRBJ1-1; D gene unclear. Germline V gives CDR1 SQVTM, CDR2 ANQGSEA. Trimming cost V 7 bases and J 0 bases, with 18 bases left between them. The CDR3 has 15 residues.

This clonotype has a count of ten or more. The rearrangement uses TRBV7-9 and TRBJ1-5, with D uncertain. This CDR3 comprises 13 residues. Trimming pared 4 bases from V and 3 bases from J, leaving 7 bases between. Germline lookup yields CDR1 SEHNR and CDR2 FQNEAQ (reference sequence). The CDR3 nucleotides are TGTGCCAGCAGCTGGGATTTCAATCAGCCCCAGCATTTT. Translated, it gives CASSWDFNQPQHF.

The rearrangement uses TRBV5-1 and TRBJ2-1, with no clear D. V dropped 0 bases and J dropped 4 bases, with 8 bases sitting between them. Germline CDR1 and CDR2: SGHRS and YFSETQ. CDR3 size: 14 residues. CDR3 sequence (DNA): TGCGCCAGCAGCTTGGAGATACTATACAATGAGCAGTTCTTC. Translated: CASSLEILYNEQFF.

V is TRBV6-2 or TRBV6-3 and J is TRBJ2-7, with 9 bases matching TRBD1. CDR3 length equals 17 residues. The junction had 6 bases not matched to a gene; V was cut back by 0 bases and J by 0 bases. The germline V gene encodes CDR1 MNHEY and CDR2 SVGEGT. CDR3 in DNA: TGTGCCAGCAGTTACTCCACTCGGACAGGGGACTCCTACGAGCAGTACTTC. Its translation is CASSYSTRTGDSYEQYF.

The V and J genes are TRBV2 and TRBJ1-1; the D gene is possibly TRBD1 (6 bases). The germline CDR1 and CDR2 sequences are SNHLY and FYNNEI. The CDR3 loop spans 11 amino acids. V was shortened by 4 bases and J by 9 bases, with 9 bases between the two germline ends. The CDR3 bases are TGTGCCAGCAGTGGTACAGGGAAAGCTTTCTTT. Amino acid sequence: CASSGTGKAFF.

This clonotype was counted at least ten times. V is TRBV7-2 and J is TRBJ2-3; D is perhaps TRBD1 (6 bases). The CDR3 covers 13 residues. Trimming removed 4 bases at V and 3 bases at J, with 8 bases between. The germline V gene has CDR1 SGHTA and CDR2 FQGNSA. Written as DNA, the CDR3 is TGTGCCAGCAGCTCCCAGGGGACAGATACGCAGTATTTT. Translating it yields CASSSQGTDTQYF.

The chain is built from TRBV12-3 or TRBV12-4 and TRBJ2-7, with D uncertain. The CDR3 covers 13 residues. V dropped 7 bases and J dropped 6 bases, with 16 bases sitting between them. CDR3 DNA sequence: TGTGCCAGCAAAATTCTAGGCCTGCCCGAGCAGTACTTC. Its protein product is CASKILGLPEQYF.

This clonotype was recorded at least ten times. This sequence joins TRBV24-1 and TRBJ2-5; tentatively, D is TRBD2 (5 bases). The CDR3 totals 15 residues. V gave up 2 bases and J gave up 0 bases, with 9 bases separating them. Germline CDR1 reads KGHDR; CDR2 reads SFDVKD. The CDR3: CATSDSGKYQETQYF. In DNA, the CDR3 is TGTGCCACCAGTGATTCGGGAAAGTACCAAGAGACCCAGTACTTC.

This clonotype was detected a few times. The V and J genes are TRBV29-1 and TRBJ1-3; D is unresolved. V was shortened by 7 bases and J by 8 bases, with 12 bases between the two germline ends. The CDR3 extends over 11 amino acids. CDR1 is SQVTM and CDR2 is ANQGSEA in the germline V gene. CDR3 sequence reads: CSASPGDTIYF. For the CDR3, the DNA is TGCAGCGCCTCACCTGGGGACACCATATATTTT.

This chain links TRBV6-5 with TRBJ1-6; D not certain. Germline V gene lookup returns CDR1 MNHEY and CDR2 SVGAGI. The length of the CDR3 is 13 residues. Trimming shortened V by 6 bases and J by 2 bases, and 5 bases separated the two germline ends. For the CDR3, the DNA is TGTGCCAGCAGAGGAACCTATAATTCACCCCTCCACTTT. As protein: CASRGTYNSPLHF.

The V call is TRBV7-9, the J call TRBJ2-1; 9 bases line up with TRBD1. J lost 14 bases, V lost 5 bases, and 7 bases had no gene match. Germline V CDR1 and CDR2: SEHNR, FQNEAQ (reference sequence). The CDR3 is 12 amino acids. CDR3 bases: TGTGCCAGCAGCCCGAGCGGGACAGGGAAGTTCTTC. Amino acid sequence: CASSPSGTGKFF.

Only a few counts were recorded for this clonotype. This sequence joins TRBV7-2 and TRBJ1-1, with a possible D match to TRBD1 (6 bases). The CDR3 loop spans 14 amino acids. With 11 bases removed from V and 1 base from J, the gap between germline ends came to 17 bases. Germline CDR1 reads SGHTA; CDR2 reads FQGNSA. CDR3: CAGARGGQNTEAFF. The CDR3 coding sequence is TGTGCCGGAGCGAGAGGGGGGCAGAACACTGAAGCTTTCTTT. Full variable domain (outside the CDR3, taken from reference TRBV7-2 and TRBJ1-1): GAGVSQSPSNKVTEKGKDVELRCDPISGHTALYWYRQSLGQGLEFLIYFQGNSAPDKSGLPSDRFSAERTGGSVSTLTIQRTQQEDSAVYLCAGARGGQNTEAFFGQGTRLTVV.

In nucleotides, the CDR3 is TGCGCCAGCAGCCCAAACACAGGAAGAACGACTGAAGCTTTCTTT. The encoded protein is CASSPNTGRTTEAFF. The chain is built from TRBV5-1 and TRBJ1-1; tentative D call: TRBD1 (5 bases). Trimming cost V 4 bases and J 5 bases, with 18 bases left between them. Germline V gene sequence: CDR1 SGHRS, CDR2 YFSETQ. CDR3 size: 15 residues. Full variable domain (missing parts from reference TRBV5-1 and TRBJ1-1): KAGVTQTPRYLIKTRGQQVTLSCSPISGHRSVSWYQQTPGQGLQFLFEYFSETQRNKGNFPGRFSGRQFSNSRSEMNVSTLELGDSALYLCASSPNTGRTTEAFFGQGTRLTVV.

J is TRBJ2-7 and V is TRBV5-1; D unresolved. V was clipped by 2 bases and J by 2 bases, with 11 bases between them. There are 14 residues in the CDR3. The V gene's germline CDR1 is SGHRS and CDR2 YFSETQ. Here the CDR3 DNA reads TGCGCCAGCAGCTTAAGTATTGGGACCTACGAGCAGTACGTC. Residues: CASSLSIGTYEQYV.